The 15 T cell receptor beta chains below come from one sample, sequenced in a study of cytomegalovirus exposure and HLA in healthy donors. Sequencing was performed with immunoSEQ multiplex PCR; in TCRdb, only in-frame clones are kept and a portion is missing. This table has hundreds of thousands of clones, about nine tenths appearing once. Sample: PBMCs. These receptors came from a woman younger than 35 in good health and CMV-seronegative.

The CDR3: CATSTSGVYTYEQYF. CDR3 nucleotide sequence: TGTGCCACCTCTACTTCAGGGGTCTATACGTACGAGCAGTACTTC. The gene calls are TRBV27 and TRBJ2-7; D may be TRBD1 (6 bases). Trimming stripped 10 bases from V and 4 bases from J, with 23 bases between. In germline, CDR1 is MNHEY, CDR2 SMNVEV (reference sequence). The CDR3 is 15 amino acids.

The genes are TRBV29-1 and TRBJ1-5; tentatively, D is TRBD1 (5 bases). V lost 7 bases to trimming and J lost 6 bases, with 13 bases between them. This CDR3 has 12 amino acids. Per the germline V gene, CDR1 is SQVTM and CDR2 is ANQGSEA. This CDR3 is CSGGEMGQPQHF. In DNA form, the CDR3 reads TGCAGCGGGGGGGAAATGGGTCAGCCCCAGCATTTT.

The chain is built from TRBV30 and TRBJ2-1; TRBD2 agrees at 7 bases. The junction had 10 bases not matched to a gene; V was cut back by 0 bases and J by 8 bases. The CDR3 is made up of 15 amino acids. Germline values: CDR1 GTSNPN, CDR2 SVGIG (reference sequence). The CDR3 protein is CAWSVRGGSSDEQFF. The CDR3 region has the DNA TGTGCCTGGAGTGTACGGGGCGGGAGCTCCGATGAGCAGTTCTTC.

In its sample, this clone was seen a few times. The junction shows a germline mismatch at one end, possibly a read error. The rearrangement uses TRBV6-1 and TRBJ2-7; D ambiguous. CDR1 is MNHNS and CDR2 is SASEGT in the germline V gene. The CDR3 consists of 8 residues. The CDR3 loop is CASSERDF. CDR3 in DNA: TGTGCCAGCAGTGAACGGGACTTC.

The V call is TRBV13, the J call TRBJ2-1; D is perhaps TRBD2 (5 bases). Between the trimmed V and J ends, which lost 0 bases and 2 bases, there was a span of 11 bases. The CDR3 covers 16 residues. Germline CDR1 reads PRHDT; CDR2 reads FYEKMQ (reference sequence). CDR3 bases: TGTGCCAGCAGCTTAGGTTTAGCGCAGACCTACAATGAGCAGTTCTTC. Translated, it gives CASSLGLAQTYNEQFF.

This clone has only a few counts. The genes are TRBV7-9 and TRBJ1-2, with D tentatively TRBD1 (5 bases). V shed 5 bases and J shed 5 bases, with 15 bases lying between them. The CDR3 totals 14 residues. Germline CDR1 reads SEHNR; CDR2 reads FQNEAQ (reference sequence). The CDR3 nucleotides are TGTGCCAGCAGCCCCGAAGGGGTATCTTATGGCTACACCTTC. Translation gives CASSPEGVSYGYTF.

The V and J genes are TRBV28 and TRBJ2-5; 8 nucleotides agree with TRBD1. This CDR3 contains 14 residues. Germline-derived CDR1 and CDR2 are MDHEN and SYDVKM. The trim removed 7 bases at V and 1 base at J, leaving 5 bases unmatched. This CDR3 reads CASTLTGAQETQYF. The CDR3 coding sequence is TGTGCCAGCACCCTGACAGGGGCCCAAGAGACCCAGTACTTC.

The chain recombines TRBV2 with TRBJ2-2, with D possibly being TRBD1 (7 bases). Trimming took 3 bases from V and 1 from J, leaving 30 bases between them. In germline, CDR1 is SNHLY, CDR2 FYNNEI. CDR3 length: 22 amino acids. CDR3 residues: CASSDPGGRDSRTKGNTGELFF. The CDR3 DNA follows: TGTGCCAGCAGTGATCCGGGTGGGCGGGACAGTCGGACTAAGGGGAACACCGGGGAGCTGTTTTTT.

The rearrangement links TRBV30 to TRBJ2-7, with 8 bases matching TRBD1. Germline V gene lookup returns CDR1 GTSNPN and CDR2 SVGIG (reference sequence). Trimming took 3 bases from V and 0 from J; bases not matched to a gene: 13. The CDR3 is 17 residues long. The CDR3 DNA reads as TGTGCCTGGAGGGTGGGCAGGGGGCGCGGGTACTCCTACGAGCAGTACTTC. Translated, it gives CAWRVGRGRGYSYEQYF.

The CDR3 coding sequence is TGTGCCAGCACCGTTAACTCAGGGGAGACCCAGTACTTC. Translated: CASTVNSGETQYF. V is TRBV2 and J is TRBJ2-5, with TRBD1 as a possible D gene (5 bases). The CDR3 consists of 13 residues. Germline V gives CDR1 SNHLY, CDR2 FYNNEI. Trimming removed 7 bases from V and 5 bases from J, with 14 bases in between.

The gene calls are TRBV28 and TRBJ1-6; 7 bases line up with TRBD1. The junction had 8 bases not matched to a gene; V was cut back by 5 bases and J by 7 bases. The V gene's germline CDR1 is MDHEN and CDR2 SYDVKM. The CDR3 totals 15 residues. CDR3 in amino acids: CASSPSGQSNSPLHF. The CDR3 region has the DNA TGTGCCAGCAGTCCGTCGGGACAGTCAAATTCACCCCTCCACTTT. The full variable domain, its missing parts supplied by reference TRBV28 and TRBJ1-6, is DVKVTQSSRYLVKRTGEKVFLECVQDMDHENMFWYRQDPGLGLRLIYFSYDVKMKEKGDIPEGYSVSREKKERFSLILESASTNQTSMYLCASSPSGQSNSPLHFGNGTRLTVT.

This chain links TRBV5-5 with TRBJ2-3, with 7 positions matching TRBD1. The germline gives CDR1 SGHKS, CDR2 YYEKEE (reference sequence). Unmatched junction bases numbered 6, after V lost 0 bases and J lost 2 bases. CDR3 size: 16 residues. Here the CDR3 reads CASSLGDSGLTDTQYF. CDR3 nucleotides: TGTGCCAGCAGCTTGGGGGACAGTGGGCTCACAGATACGCAGTATTTT. The whole variable domain, filled in from reference TRBV5-5 and TRBJ2-3, reads DAGVTQSPTHLIKTRGQQVTLRCSPISGHKSVSWYQQVLGQGPQFIFQYYEKEERGRGNFPDRFSARQFPNYSSELNVNALLLGDSALYLCASSLGDSGLTDTQYFGPGTRLTVL.

This rearrangement joins TRBV29-1 to TRBJ2-1, with a tentative D call TRBD2 (6 bases). V was clipped by 8 bases and J by 3 bases, with 8 bases between them. The length of the CDR3 is 11 residues. Germline CDR1 SQVTM, CDR2 ANQGSEA. This chain's CDR3 is CSWRDYNEQFF. CDR3 bases: TGCAGCTGGAGGGACTACAATGAGCAGTTCTTC.

The chain has TRBV28 and TRBJ2-1; TRBD2 aligns across 8 bases. This CDR3 region has 15 residues. The V and J ends lost 4 bases and 4 bases, in that order; junction bases with no gene match: 6. Germline values: CDR1 MDHEN, CDR2 SYDVKM. CDR3 DNA: TGTGCCAGCAGTTCCCAGCGGGGGATATACAATGAGCAGTTCTTC. This gives the protein CASSSQRGIYNEQFF. Full variable domain (remainder filled in from reference TRBV28 and TRBJ2-1): DVKVTQSSRYLVKRTGEKVFLECVQDMDHENMFWYRQDPGLGLRLIYFSYDVKMKEKGDIPEGYSVSREKKERFSLILESASTNQTSMYLCASSSQRGIYNEQFFGPGTRLTVL.

This clone was seen a few times. CDR3 nucleotide sequence: TGTGCCATCAGTGAACAGGGTAGCAATCAGCCCCAGCATTTT. Translation: CAISEQGSNQPQHF. The chain uses TRBV10-3 and TRBJ1-5, with D tentatively TRBD1 (6 bases). The CDR3 is made up of 14 amino acids. Trimming left V 3 bases short and J 0 bases short, with 6 bases between. Looked up from germline, CDR1 is ENHRY and CDR2 is SYGVKD.